This entry lists 5 T cell receptor beta chains sequenced from one sample in a study of Tregs in tolerant kidney transplant recipients. The repertoire was sequenced with immunoSEQ multiplex PCR; TCRdb's copy has only in-frame clones and lacks some. Here the sample spans around 78,000 clones, roughly 90% being singletons. The sequences come from Tregs from blood, collected before the transplant. The receptors derive from a human donor who received a combined kidney and bone marrow transplant.

This clone has only a few counts. The CDR3 bases are TGTGCCAGCAGTTTATATTGGACAGACTCCTACGAGCAGTACTTC. It codes for CASSLYWTDSYEQYF. The rearrangement links TRBV28 to TRBJ2-7; D perhaps matches TRBD1 (6 bases). Trimming took 1 base from V and 0 from J, leaving 10 bases between them. CDR1 MDHEN and CDR2 SYDVKM come from the germline V gene. This CDR3 contains 15 residues.

This clone was recorded once. The chain's CDR3 is CASRAVPIVRGTTGELFF. CDR3 coding DNA: TGTGCCAGTAGGGCAGTACCCATCGTACGCGGGACCACCGGGGAGCTGTTTTTT. V gene TRBV19 combines with J gene TRBJ2-2; D is possibly TRBD2 (6 bases). Germline CDR1 reads LNHDA; CDR2 reads SQIVND (reference sequence). Trimming left V 6 bases short and J 4 bases short, with 24 bases between. There are 18 residues in the CDR3.

The CDR3: CAISEIQGLADHYEQYF. In DNA form, the CDR3 reads TGTGCCATCAGTGAGATTCAGGGACTAGCGGACCACTACGAGCAGTACTTC. This chain connects TRBV10-3 to TRBJ2-7; 11 bases match TRBD2. Germline values: CDR1 ENHRY, CDR2 SYGVKD. V was pared by 2 bases and J by 3 bases, with 9 bases of the junction left unmatched. The CDR3 is 17 amino acids.

This clone has just one count. This sequence joins TRBV11-2 and TRBJ2-5; D possibly matches TRBD1 or TRBD2 (5 bases each). The length of the CDR3 is 13 residues. Looked up from germline, CDR1 is SGHAT and CDR2 is FQNNGV. V was trimmed by 2 bases and J by 9 bases, leaving 13 bases between them. CDR3 in DNA: TGTGCCAGCAGCTTAAATCTCGGGACGCCCCAGTACTTC. The encoded protein is CASSLNLGTPQYF.

The chain uses TRBV18 and TRBJ1-4; D perhaps matches TRBD1 (5 bases). Trimming cost V 2 bases and J 8 bases, with 9 bases left between them. The CDR3 runs 13 residues. Germline CDR1 KGHSH, CDR2 LQKENI. Written as DNA, the CDR3 is TGTGCCAGCTCACCAGAGACAGTCGAAAAACTGTTTTTT. Translating it yields CASSPETVEKLFF.